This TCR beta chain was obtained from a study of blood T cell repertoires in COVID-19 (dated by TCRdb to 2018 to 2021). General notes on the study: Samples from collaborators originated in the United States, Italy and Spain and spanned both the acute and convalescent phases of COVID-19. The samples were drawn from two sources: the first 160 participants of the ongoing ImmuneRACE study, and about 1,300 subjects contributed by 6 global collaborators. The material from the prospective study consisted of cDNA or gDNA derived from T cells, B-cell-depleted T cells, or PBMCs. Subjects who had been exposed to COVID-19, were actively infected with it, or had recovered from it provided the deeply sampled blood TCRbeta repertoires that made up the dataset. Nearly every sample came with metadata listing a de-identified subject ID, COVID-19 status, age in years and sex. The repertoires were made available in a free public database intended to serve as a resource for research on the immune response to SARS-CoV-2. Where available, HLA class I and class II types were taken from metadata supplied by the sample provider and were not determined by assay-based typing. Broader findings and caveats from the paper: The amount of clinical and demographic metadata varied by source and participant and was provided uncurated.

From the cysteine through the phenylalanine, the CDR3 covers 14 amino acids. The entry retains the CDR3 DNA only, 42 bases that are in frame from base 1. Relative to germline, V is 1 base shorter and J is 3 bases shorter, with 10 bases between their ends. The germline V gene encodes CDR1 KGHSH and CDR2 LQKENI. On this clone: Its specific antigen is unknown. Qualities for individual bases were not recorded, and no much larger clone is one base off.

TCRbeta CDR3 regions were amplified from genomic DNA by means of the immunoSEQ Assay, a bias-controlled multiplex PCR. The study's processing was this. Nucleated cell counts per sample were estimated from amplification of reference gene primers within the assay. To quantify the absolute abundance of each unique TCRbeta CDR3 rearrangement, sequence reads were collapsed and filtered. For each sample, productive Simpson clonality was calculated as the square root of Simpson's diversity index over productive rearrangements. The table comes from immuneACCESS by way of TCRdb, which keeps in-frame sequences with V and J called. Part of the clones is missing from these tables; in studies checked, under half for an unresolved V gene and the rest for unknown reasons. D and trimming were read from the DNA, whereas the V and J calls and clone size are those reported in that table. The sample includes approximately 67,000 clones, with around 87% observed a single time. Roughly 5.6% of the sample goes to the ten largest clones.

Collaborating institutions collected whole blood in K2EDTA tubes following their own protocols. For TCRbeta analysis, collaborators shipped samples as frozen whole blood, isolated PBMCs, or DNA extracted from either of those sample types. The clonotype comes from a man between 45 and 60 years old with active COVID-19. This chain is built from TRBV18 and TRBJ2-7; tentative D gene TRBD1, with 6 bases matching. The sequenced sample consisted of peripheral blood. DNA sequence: TGTGCCAGCTCACCACAGGGGGTGATCTACGAGCAGTACTTC. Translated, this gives CASSPQGVIYEQYF.